The rows below give T cell receptor beta chains drawn from one sample of a study of blood T cell repertoires in COVID-19. Repertoires were generated with immunoSEQ multiplex PCR, while TCRdb's copy carries only in-frame clones and drops some. This sample carries some 250,000 clones, 85% to 90% of them seen once, and the ten largest clones take more than 6.5%. The specimen was peripheral blood. These TCRs come from a woman in her seventies with active or convalescent COVID-19. Both conserved end residues are part of each CDR3. Each record gives: CDR3 protein, CDR3 DNA, V gene, clone size, J gene, D gene, CDR3 length. The D gene is left open where the match is weak. Rows may omit the clone size; those that give it use once, few, many or a size class.

CASSVTGRAPTNEKLFF,TGCGCCAGCAGTGTAACAGGGAGGGCCCCAACTAATGAAAAACTGTTTTTT,TRBV10-2,.,TRBJ1-4,.,17
CASSETANYGYTF,TGCGCCAGCAGTGAGACAGCTAACTATGGCTACACCTTC,TRBV5-1,.,TRBJ1-2,.,13
CASSSTDRAVYEQYF,TGTGCCAGCAGCTCTACCGACAGGGCGGTCTACGAGCAGTACTTC,TRBV7-2,.,TRBJ2-7,TRBD1,15
CASSERLAGGHNEQFF,TGTGCCAGCAGTGAAAGACTAGCGGGGGGGCACAATGAGCAGTTCTTC,TRBV6-4,.,TRBJ2-1,TRBD2,16
CASSLGTFSYNEQFF,TGTGCCAGCAGCTTAGGGACTTTCTCCTACAATGAGCAGTTCTTC,TRBV7-8,.,TRBJ2-1,.,15
CASSEAGGGRGYTF,TGTGCCAGCAGTGAAGCTGGCGGAGGGCGAGGCTACACCTTC,TRBV6-1,.,TRBJ1-2,.,14
CASSQDPAGYQPQHF,TGTGCCAGCAGCCAAGATCCGGCAGGGTATCAGCCCCAGCATTTT,TRBV3-1/TRBV3-2,.,TRBJ1-5,.,15
CASSTLQGEAGNTIYF,TGCGCCAGCAGCACCCTACAGGGAGAAGCTGGAAACACCATATATTTT,TRBV5-1,.,TRBJ1-3,.,16
CASRNPLETSSFDNEQFF,TGTGCCAGCAGAAATCCACTAGAGACATCTAGCTTTGACAATGAGCAGTTCTTC,TRBV21-1,.,TRBJ2-1,.,18
CASGPLGGPYEQYF,TGCGCCAGTGGACCCCTTGGAGGCCCCTACGAGCAGTACTTC,TRBV5-1,.,TRBJ2-7,.,14
CASSPRTGDPFSTIYF,TGTGCCAGCTCACCACGGACAGGCGACCCGTTTAGCACCATATATTTT,TRBV18,once,TRBJ1-3,TRBD1,16
CASSPTGQWFGAFF,TGTGCCAGCAGCCCTACGGGACAGTGGTTTGGAGCTTTCTTT,TRBV9,.,TRBJ1-1,TRBD1,14
CASSWNRGNTEAFF,TGTGCCAGCAGTTGGAACAGGGGTAACACTGAAGCTTTCTTT,TRBV6-5,.,TRBJ1-1,TRBD1,14
CASSYGQGGINEQFF,TGTGCCAGCAGTTACGGGCAGGGCGGTATCAATGAGCAGTTCTTC,TRBV6-6,few,TRBJ2-1,.,15
CATSGTFSHEQFF,TGTGCCACCAGTGGAACGTTTAGCCATGAGCAGTTCTTC,TRBV24-1,.,TRBJ2-1,.,13
CASSRTRGLAGSHEQFF,TGTGCCAGCAGCCGTACCCGGGGACTAGCGGGGTCCCATGAGCAGTTCTTC,TRBV27,.,TRBJ2-1,TRBD2,17
CASSPLGGSPLHF,TGTGCCAGCAGCCCCTTGGGGGGGTCACCCCTCCACTTT,TRBV3-1/TRBV3-2,.,TRBJ1-6,.,13
CASSRQARDWEQYF,TGTGCCAGCAGCAGACAGGCTCGGGATTGGGAGCAGTACTTC,TRBV6-5,.,TRBJ2-7,.,14
CASRNGGAEAFF,TGTGCCAGCAGAAACGGAGGGGCTGAAGCTTTCTTT,TRBV14,once,TRBJ1-1,.,12
CASSESTGGAHGYTF,TGTGCCAGCAGTGAATCGACAGGGGGCGCGCATGGCTACACCTTC,TRBV25-1,.,TRBJ1-2,TRBD1,15
CASGLREAGPYGYTF,TGTGCTAGTGGTTTGCGCGAGGCGGGACCTTATGGCTACACCTTC,TRBV12-5,.,TRBJ1-2,.,15
CASSEVGVTEAFF,TGTGCCAGCAGTGAGGTAGGGGTTACTGAAGCTTTCTTT,TRBV2,.,TRBJ1-1,.,13
CAIRAGTGVEGTNEKLFF,TGTGCCATCAGGGCCGGGACAGGGGTCGAGGGCACTAATGAAAAACTGTTTTTT,TRBV10-3,.,TRBJ1-4,TRBD1,18
CASNRGNSQAFF,TGTGCCAGCAACAGGGGGAACAGTCAAGCTTTCTTT,TRBV4-2,.,TRBJ1-1,TRBD1,12
CASRSQGANSPLHF,TGTGCCAGCAGATCACAGGGGGCAAACTCACCCCTCCACTTT,TRBV6-4,.,TRBJ1-6,TRBD1,14
CASHTSRDGYTF,TGTGCCTCCCATACAAGCAGGGATGGCTACACCTTC,TRBV6-5,once,TRBJ1-2,.,12
CASSLSRSPLHF,TGTGCCAGCAGCTTAAGTCGGTCACCCCTCCACTTT,TRBV12-3/TRBV12-4,.,TRBJ1-6,.,12
CASSLQARGSPLHF,TGTGCCAGCAGTCTACAGGCCAGGGGGTCACCCCTCCACTTT,TRBV13,.,TRBJ1-6,TRBD1,14
CASSIGGGFTDTQYF,TGTGCCAGTAGTATAGGGGGGGGGTTCACAGATACGCAGTATTTT,TRBV19,.,TRBJ2-3,TRBD2,15
CAISATGSSYEQYF,TGTGCCATCAGCGCGACAGGGAGCTCCTACGAGCAGTACTTC,TRBV10-3,.,TRBJ2-7,TRBD1,14
CAAGGPTDTQYF,TGTGCCGCCGGAGGACCCACAGATACGCAGTATTTT,TRBV28,.,TRBJ2-3,.,12
CASRAQGTGELFF,TGTGCCAGCAGAGCCCAGGGGACCGGGGAGCTGTTTTTT,TRBV6-4,.,TRBJ2-2,.,13
CASNLGQGPPGYGYTF,TGTGCCAGTAATCTAGGACAGGGGCCCCCTGGCTATGGCTACACCTTC,TRBV19,.,TRBJ1-2,TRBD1,16
CASSLVGTGGTHEQFF,TGTGCCAGCAGCTTAGTGGGGACAGGGGGTACCCATGAGCAGTTCTTC,TRBV7-2,.,TRBJ2-1,TRBD1,16
CASSQRGANAYEQYF,TGTGCCAGCAGCCAAAGGGGCGCAAACGCCTACGAGCAGTACTTC,TRBV3-1/TRBV3-2,few,TRBJ2-7,.,15
CASSYGGTGPEKLFF,TGTGCCAGCAGTTATGGGGGGACGGGACCCGAAAAACTGTTTTTT,TRBV6-2/TRBV6-3,few,TRBJ1-4,.,15
CASSLGSGGGNQPQHF,TGTGCCAGCAGCTTAGGGTCAGGAGGGGGCAATCAGCCCCAGCATTTT,TRBV7-6,.,TRBJ1-5,.,16
CASFSGGNAYEQYF,TGTGCCTCCTTTAGCGGGGGTAACGCCTACGAGCAGTACTTC,TRBV6-5,.,TRBJ2-7,TRBD2,14
CASSSGAFHQPQHF,TGTGCCAGCAGCTCTGGGGCCTTTCATCAGCCCCAGCATTTT,TRBV7-2,once,TRBJ1-5,.,14
CSAGQGETQYF,TGCAGTGCAGGGCAGGGGGAGACCCAGTACTTC,TRBV20-1,.,TRBJ2-5,.,11
CASSRQGYQPQHF,TGTGCCAGCAGCAGACAGGGCTATCAGCCCCAGCATTTT,TRBV7-9,once,TRBJ1-5,TRBD1,13
CAISDGGSLEKLFF,TGTGCCATCAGTGACGGAGGGTCTCTTGAAAAACTGTTTTTT,TRBV10-3,.,TRBJ1-4,.,14
CASSTRQGFTEAFF,TGTGCCAGCAGTACCCGACAGGGTTTCACTGAAGCTTTCTTT,TRBV6-5,.,TRBJ1-1,TRBD1,14